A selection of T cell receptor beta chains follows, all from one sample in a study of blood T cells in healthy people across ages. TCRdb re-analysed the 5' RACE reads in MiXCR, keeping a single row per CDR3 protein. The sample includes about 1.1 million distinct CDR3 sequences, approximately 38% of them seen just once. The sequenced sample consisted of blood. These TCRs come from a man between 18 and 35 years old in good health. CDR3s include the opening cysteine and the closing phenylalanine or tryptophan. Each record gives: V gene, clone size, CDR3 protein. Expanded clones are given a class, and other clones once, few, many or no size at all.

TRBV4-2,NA,CASSHPERGAGTEAFF
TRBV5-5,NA,CASSPNSGGVNEKLFF
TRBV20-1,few,CSARDGGQGNYNEQFF
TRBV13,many,CASSLEEGATDTQYF
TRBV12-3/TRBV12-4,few,CASSLPGTWGGYTF
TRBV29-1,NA,CSVARQGIDEKLFF
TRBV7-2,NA,CASSSTSGGGYEQYF
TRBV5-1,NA,CASSSWTASQTKNIQYF
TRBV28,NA,CASSRTLRAGLAKNIQYF
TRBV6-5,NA,CASLGSRNTGELFF
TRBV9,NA,CASSVERVGIDKQYF